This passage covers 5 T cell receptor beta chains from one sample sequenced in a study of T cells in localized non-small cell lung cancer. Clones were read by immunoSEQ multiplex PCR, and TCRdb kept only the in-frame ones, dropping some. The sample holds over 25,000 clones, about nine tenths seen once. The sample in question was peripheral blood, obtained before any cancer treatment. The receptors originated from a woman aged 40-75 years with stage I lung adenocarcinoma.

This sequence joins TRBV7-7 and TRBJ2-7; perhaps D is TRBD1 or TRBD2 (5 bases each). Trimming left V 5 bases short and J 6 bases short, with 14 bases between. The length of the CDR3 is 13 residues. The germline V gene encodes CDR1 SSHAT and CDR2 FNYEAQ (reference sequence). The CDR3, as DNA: TGTGCCAGCAGCGATGACCCGGGGCGCGAGCAGTACTTC. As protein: CASSDDPGREQYF.

The chain's CDR3 is CASSLVQGAYGYTF. Written as DNA, the CDR3 is TGTGCCAGCAGCTTGGTCCAGGGGGCCTATGGCTACACCTTC. The V call is TRBV5-4, the J call TRBJ1-2; TRBD1 agrees at 8 bases. Trimming removed 0 bases from V and 4 bases from J; junction bases left unmatched: 2. CDR1 and CDR2 (germline): SGHNT, YYREEE (reference sequence). This CDR3 has 14 residues.

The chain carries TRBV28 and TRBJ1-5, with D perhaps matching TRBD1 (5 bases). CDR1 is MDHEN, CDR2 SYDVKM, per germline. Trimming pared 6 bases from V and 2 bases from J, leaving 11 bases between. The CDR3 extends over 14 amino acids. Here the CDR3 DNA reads TGTGCCAGCAGGATAGGGGCCGGCAATCAGCCCCAGCATTTT. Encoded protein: CASRIGAGNQPQHF.

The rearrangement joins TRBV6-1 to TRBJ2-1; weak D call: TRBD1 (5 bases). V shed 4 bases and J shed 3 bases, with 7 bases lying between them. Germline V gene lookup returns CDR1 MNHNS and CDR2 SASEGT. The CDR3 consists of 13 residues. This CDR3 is CASSVQGYNEQFF. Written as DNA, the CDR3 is TGTGCCAGCAGTGTGCAGGGCTACAATGAGCAGTTCTTC.

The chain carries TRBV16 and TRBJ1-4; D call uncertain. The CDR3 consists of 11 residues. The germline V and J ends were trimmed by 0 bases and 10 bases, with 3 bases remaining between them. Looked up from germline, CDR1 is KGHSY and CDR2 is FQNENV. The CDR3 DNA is TGTGCCAGCAGCCAATCGGCAAAACTGTTTTTT. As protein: CASSQSAKLFF.